These 9 T cell receptor beta chains came from one sample sequenced in a study of identical twins. TCRdb reprocessed the 5' RACE reads via MiXCR and lists one record per CDR3 protein. Seen here are approximately 890,000 distinct CDR3 sequences, roughly 12% observed once, and the top ten hold about 1.5%. This sample also belongs to another study, concerning yellow fever vaccine responses in identical twins.

The sequencing sample was made of PBMCs. These receptors were obtained from a woman between 18 and 29 years old in good health.

This clonotype was seen more than once but under ten times. The rearrangement uses TRBV5-4 and TRBJ2-5; 7 positions match TRBD2. The CDR3 spans 15 residues. J gave up 2 bases and V 5 bases, and 9 bases lay outside the gene matches. Germline lookup yields CDR1 SGHNT and CDR2 YYREEE (reference sequence). As DNA, the CDR3 is TGTGCCAGCAGTCGGTCGGGGACTACTCAAGAGACCCAGTACTTC. It specifies CASSRSGTTQETQYF.

This rearrangement joins TRBV6-1 to TRBJ2-2; TRBD1 aligns across 7 bases. The CDR3 consists of 17 residues. The trim removed 4 bases at V and 11 bases at J, leaving 19 bases unmatched. CDR1 is MNHNS, CDR2 SASEGT, per germline. In DNA, the CDR3 is TGTGCCAGCAGTGTCAGCTCAGGGGGTCTCCCAATCGGAGAGCTGTTTTTT. Its protein is CASSVSSGGLPIGELFF.

The chain links TRBV28 to TRBJ2-1, with D perhaps matching TRBD2 (6 bases). The germline V gene encodes CDR1 MDHEN and CDR2 SYDVKM. V was trimmed by 7 bases and J by 0 bases, leaving 13 bases between them. This CDR3 contains 15 residues. The CDR3 coding sequence is TGTGCCAGCAACTCAGCGGGCCTCTCCTACAATGAGCAGTTCTTC. It specifies CASNSAGLSYNEQFF.

This clonotype was seen only a few times. The V call is TRBV20-1, the J call TRBJ2-1, with 9 bases fitting TRBD2. CDR3 length: 14 amino acids. Germline V gene data show CDR1 as DFQATT and CDR2 as SNEGSKA (reference sequence). The trim removed 3 bases at V and 9 bases at J, leaving 9 bases unmatched. The CDR3 is CSASSLAGPIEQFF. The CDR3 DNA reads TGCAGTGCTAGTAGCCTAGCGGGACCTATTGAGCAGTTCTTC.

The chain employs TRBV7-9 and TRBJ1-2; D is uncertain. Germline V gives CDR1 SEHNR, CDR2 FQNEAQ (reference sequence). The CDR3 is made up of 13 amino acids. With 5 bases removed from V and 4 bases from J, the gap between germline ends came to 11 bases. The CDR3 protein is CASSPGWGYGYTF. The CDR3 DNA reads as TGTGCCAGCAGCCCGGGGTGGGGCTATGGCTACACCTTC.

The chain couples TRBV12-3 or TRBV12-4 to TRBJ2-1, with TRBD1 identical over 7 bases. The CDR3 consists of 14 residues. Losses at the gene ends were 7 bases for V and 4 bases for J; bases not matched to a gene: 7. CDR3 DNA sequence: TGTGCCAGCAACCACGGACAGGTATACAATGAGCAGTTCTTC. Translated, it gives CASNHGQVYNEQFF.

The V call is TRBV2, the J call TRBJ2-7; D is undetermined. The V end lost 6 bases, the J end lost 0 bases, and 12 bases lay between the germline ends. The germline gives CDR1 SNHLY, CDR2 FYNNEI. The CDR3 runs 14 residues. The CDR3 DNA sequence: TGTGCCAGCAGACGGGTTTACAGCTCCTACGAGCAGTACTTC. This codes for CASRRVYSSYEQYF. Filled out from reference TRBV2 and TRBJ2-7, the complete variable domain reads EPEVTQTPSHQVTQMGQEVILRCVPISNHLYFYWYRQILGQKVEFLVSFYNNEISEKSEIFDDQFSVERPDGSNFTLKIRSTKLEDSAMYFCASRRVYSSYEQYFGPGTRLTVT.

This clonotype was observed many times. The CDR3 DNA reads TGTGCCAGCAGCTTAGAGACATATACTGAAGCTTTCTTT. Protein product: CASSLETYTEAFF. The chain combines TRBV7-6 with TRBJ1-1; D is undetermined. The CDR3 spans 13 residues. V lost 1 base and J lost 5, with 8 bases in between. Per the germline V gene, CDR1 is SGHVS and CDR2 is FNYEAQ.

The rearrangement joins TRBV2 to TRBJ2-3; the match to TRBD2 covers 8 bases. Germline assignment: CDR1 SNHLY and CDR2 FYNNEI. Unmatched junction bases numbered 4, after V lost 7 bases and J lost 4 bases. This CDR3 region has 13 residues. CDR3 nucleotide sequence: TGTGCCAGCACGCCTAGCGGGCCAGATACGCAGTATTTT. Its protein is CASTPSGPDTQYF.